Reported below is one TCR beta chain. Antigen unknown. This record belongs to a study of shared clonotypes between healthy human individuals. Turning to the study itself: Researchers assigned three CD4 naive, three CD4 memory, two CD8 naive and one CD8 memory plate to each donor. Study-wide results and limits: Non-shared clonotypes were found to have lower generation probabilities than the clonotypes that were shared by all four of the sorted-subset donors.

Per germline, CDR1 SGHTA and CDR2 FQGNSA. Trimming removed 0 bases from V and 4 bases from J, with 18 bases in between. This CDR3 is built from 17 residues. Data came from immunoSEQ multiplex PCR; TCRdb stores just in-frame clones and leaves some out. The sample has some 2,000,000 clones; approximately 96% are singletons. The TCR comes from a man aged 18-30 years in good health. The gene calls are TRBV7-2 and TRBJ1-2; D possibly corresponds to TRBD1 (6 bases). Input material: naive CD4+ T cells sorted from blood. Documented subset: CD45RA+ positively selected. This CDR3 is CASSLARGASQIYGYTF. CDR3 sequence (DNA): TGTGCCAGCAGCTTAGCGAGGGGGGCGAGTCAAATCTATGGCTACACCTTC.